The entry below gives a single T cell receptor beta chain sequence along with its context. A clone one base away is much larger, so this may be a read error. In germline, CDR1 is SGHKS, CDR2 YYEKEE (reference sequence). This CDR3 is 15 amino acids long. The data were taken from a study of regulatory T cells in long-lasting Graves disease. TCR beta libraries were built with iRepertoire HTBI primers and Arm-PCR of CDR3 regions. TCRdb reprocessed the multiplex PCR reads with MiXCR, giving one entry per CDR3 protein. The sample has about half a million distinct CDR3 sequences, approximately 12% seen once. Time point indicated: newly diagnosed GD, antithyroid drugs for less than 3 months. TCR sequences were obtained from RNA taken from PBMCs. An endocrinology department in Xi'an, China, supplied the patients. This sample was shared with a second study, whose subject was T cells in Graves' hyperthyroidism and ophthalmopathy. That report notes: Reasons for excluding patients were uncontrolled infection, other autoimmune disease, pregnancy or lactation. For the diagnoses, clinical symptoms, serum thyroxine and TRAb, thyroid ultrasound and orbital computed tomography were used.

The TCR sequence derives from a woman aged 30 to 39 with Graves disease. The chain joins TRBV5-5 to TRBJ2-1; 7 nucleotides match TRBD2. The DNA matches TRBJ2-5 better at its end, which makes the J call doubtful. The specimen was peripheral blood mononuclear cells (PBMCs), collected at new diagnosis, from a patient treated with antithyroid drugs. In DNA, the CDR3 is TGTGCCAGCAGCCCGGGACCAGCGGGAAGGGAGACCCAGTACTTC. This translates into CASSPGPAGRETQYF.